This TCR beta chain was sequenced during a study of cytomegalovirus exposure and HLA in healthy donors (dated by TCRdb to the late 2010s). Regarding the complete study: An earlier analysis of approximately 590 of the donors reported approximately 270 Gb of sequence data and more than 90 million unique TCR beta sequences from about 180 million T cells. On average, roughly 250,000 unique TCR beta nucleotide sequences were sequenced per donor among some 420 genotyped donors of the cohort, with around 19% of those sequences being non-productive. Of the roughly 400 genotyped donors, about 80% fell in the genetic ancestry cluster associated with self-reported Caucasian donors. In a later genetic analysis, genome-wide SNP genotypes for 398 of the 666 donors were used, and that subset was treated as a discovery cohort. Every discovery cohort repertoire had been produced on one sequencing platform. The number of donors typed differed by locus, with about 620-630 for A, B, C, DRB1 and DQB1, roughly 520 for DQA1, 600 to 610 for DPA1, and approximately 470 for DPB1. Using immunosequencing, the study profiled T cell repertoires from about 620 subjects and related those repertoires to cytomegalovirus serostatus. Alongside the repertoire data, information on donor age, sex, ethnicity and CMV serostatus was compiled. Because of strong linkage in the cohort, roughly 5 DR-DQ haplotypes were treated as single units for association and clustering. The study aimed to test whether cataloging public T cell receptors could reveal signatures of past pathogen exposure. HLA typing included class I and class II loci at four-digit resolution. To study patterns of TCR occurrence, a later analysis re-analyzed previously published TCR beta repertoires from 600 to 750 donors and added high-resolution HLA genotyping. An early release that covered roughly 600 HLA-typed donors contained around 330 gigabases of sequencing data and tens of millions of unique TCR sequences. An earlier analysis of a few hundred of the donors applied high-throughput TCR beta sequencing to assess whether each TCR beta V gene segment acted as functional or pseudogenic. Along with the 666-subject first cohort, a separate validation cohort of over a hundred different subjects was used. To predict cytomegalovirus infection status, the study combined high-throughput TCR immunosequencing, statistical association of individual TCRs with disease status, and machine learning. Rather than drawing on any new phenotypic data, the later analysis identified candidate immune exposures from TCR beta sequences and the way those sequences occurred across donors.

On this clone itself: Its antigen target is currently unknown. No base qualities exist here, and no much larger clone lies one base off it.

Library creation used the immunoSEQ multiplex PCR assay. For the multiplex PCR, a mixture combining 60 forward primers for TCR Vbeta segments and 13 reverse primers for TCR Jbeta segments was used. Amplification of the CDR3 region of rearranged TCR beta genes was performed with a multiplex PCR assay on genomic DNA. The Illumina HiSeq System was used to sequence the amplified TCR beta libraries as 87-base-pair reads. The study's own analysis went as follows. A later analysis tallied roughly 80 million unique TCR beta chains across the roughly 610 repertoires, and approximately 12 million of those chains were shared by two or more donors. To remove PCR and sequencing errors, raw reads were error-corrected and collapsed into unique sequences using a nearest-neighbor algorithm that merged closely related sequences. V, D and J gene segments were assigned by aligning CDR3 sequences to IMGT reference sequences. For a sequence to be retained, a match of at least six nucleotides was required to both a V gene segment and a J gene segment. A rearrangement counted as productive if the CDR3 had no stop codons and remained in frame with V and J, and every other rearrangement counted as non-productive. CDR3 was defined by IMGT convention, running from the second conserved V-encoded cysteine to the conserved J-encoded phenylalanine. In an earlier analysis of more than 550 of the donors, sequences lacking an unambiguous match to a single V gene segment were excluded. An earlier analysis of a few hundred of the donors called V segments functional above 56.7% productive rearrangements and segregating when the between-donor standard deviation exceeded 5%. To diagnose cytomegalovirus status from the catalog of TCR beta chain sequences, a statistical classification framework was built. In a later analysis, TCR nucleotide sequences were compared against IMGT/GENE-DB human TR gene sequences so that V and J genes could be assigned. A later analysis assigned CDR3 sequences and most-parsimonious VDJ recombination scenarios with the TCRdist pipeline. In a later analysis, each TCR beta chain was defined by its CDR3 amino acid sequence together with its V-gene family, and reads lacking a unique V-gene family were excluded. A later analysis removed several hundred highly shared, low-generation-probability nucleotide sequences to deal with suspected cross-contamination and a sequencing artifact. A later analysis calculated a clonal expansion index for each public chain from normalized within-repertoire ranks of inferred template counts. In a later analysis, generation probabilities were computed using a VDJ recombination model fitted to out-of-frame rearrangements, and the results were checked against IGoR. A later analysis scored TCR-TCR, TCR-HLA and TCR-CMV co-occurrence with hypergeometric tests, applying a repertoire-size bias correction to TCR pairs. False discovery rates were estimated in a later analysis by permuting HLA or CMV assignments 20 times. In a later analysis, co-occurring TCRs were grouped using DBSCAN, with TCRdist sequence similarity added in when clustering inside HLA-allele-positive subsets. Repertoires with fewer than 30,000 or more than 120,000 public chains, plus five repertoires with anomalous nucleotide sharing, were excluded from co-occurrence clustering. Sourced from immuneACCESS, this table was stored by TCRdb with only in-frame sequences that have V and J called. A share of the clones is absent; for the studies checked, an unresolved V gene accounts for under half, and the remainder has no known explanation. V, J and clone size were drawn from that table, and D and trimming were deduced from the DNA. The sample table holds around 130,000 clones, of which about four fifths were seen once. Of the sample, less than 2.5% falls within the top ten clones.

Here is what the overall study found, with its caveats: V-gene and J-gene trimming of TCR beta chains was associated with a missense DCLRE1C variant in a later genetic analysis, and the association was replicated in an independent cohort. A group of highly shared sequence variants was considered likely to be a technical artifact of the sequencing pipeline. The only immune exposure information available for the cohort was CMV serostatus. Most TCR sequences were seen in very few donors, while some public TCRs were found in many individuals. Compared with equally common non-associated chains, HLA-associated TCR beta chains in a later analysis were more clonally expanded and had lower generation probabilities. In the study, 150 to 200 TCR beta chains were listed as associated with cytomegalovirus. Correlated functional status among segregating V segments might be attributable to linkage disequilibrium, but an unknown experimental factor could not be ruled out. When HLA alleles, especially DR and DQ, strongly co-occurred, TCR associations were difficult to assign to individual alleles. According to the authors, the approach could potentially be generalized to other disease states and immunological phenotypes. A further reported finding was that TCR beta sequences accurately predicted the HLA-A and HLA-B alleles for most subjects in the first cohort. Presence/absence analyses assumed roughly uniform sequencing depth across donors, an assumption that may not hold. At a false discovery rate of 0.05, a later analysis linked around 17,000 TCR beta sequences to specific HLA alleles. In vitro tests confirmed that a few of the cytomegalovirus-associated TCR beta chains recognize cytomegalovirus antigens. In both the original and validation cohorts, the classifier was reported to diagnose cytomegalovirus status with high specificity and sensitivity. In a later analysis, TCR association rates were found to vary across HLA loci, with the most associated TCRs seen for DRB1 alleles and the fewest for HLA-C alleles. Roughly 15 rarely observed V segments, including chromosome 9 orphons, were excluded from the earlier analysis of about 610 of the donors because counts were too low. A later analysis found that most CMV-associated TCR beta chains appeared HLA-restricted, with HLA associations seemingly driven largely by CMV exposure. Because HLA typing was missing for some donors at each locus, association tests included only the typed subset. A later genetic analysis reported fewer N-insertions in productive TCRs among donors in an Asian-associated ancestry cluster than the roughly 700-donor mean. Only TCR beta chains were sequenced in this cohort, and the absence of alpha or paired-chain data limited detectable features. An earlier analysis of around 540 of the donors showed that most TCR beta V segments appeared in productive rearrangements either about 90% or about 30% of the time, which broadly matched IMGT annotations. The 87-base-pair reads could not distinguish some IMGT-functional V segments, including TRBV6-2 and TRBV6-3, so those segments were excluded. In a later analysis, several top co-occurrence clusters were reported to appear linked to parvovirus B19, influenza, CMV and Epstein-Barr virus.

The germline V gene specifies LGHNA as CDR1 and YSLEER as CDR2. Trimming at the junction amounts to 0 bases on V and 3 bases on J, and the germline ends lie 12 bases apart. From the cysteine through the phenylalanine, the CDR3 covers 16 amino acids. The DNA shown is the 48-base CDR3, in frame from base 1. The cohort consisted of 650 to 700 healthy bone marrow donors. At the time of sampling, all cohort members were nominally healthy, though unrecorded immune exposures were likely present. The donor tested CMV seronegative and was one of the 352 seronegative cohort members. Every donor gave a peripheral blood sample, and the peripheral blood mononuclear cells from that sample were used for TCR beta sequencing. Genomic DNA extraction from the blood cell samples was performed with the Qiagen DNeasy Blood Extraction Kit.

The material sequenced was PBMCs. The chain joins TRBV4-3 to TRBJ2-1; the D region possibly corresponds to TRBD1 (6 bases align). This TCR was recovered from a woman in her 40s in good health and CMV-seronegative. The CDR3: CASSQDLAGVYNEQFF. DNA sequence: TGCGCCAGCAGCCAAGATCTGGCAGGGGTCTACAATGAGCAGTTCTTC.